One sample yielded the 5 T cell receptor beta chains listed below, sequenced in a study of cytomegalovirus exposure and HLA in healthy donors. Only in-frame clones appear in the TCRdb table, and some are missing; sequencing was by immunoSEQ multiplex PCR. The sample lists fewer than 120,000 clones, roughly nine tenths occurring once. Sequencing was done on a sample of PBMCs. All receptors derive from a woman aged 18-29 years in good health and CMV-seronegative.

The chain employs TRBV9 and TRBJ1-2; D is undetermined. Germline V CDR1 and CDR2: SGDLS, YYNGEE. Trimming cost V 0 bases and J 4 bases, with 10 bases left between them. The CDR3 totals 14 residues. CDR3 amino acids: CASSVVTEPYGYTF. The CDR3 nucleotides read TGTGCCAGCAGCGTAGTTACGGAGCCCTATGGCTACACCTTC.

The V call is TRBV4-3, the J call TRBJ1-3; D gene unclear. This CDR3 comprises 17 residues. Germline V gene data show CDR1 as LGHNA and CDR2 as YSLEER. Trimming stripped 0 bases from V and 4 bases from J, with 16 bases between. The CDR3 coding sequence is TGCGCCAGCAGCCAAGATCCGAGGAATGTCGACGGAAACACCATATATTTT. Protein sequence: CASSQDPRNVDGNTIYF.

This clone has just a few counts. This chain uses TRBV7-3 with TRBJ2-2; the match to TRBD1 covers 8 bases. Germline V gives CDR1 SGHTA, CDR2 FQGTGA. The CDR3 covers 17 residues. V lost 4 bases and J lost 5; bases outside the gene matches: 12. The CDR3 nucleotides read TGTGCCAGCAGCTCCGAAGCCAGGGGGCTGTGGACCGGGGAGCTGTTTTTT. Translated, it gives CASSSEARGLWTGELFF.

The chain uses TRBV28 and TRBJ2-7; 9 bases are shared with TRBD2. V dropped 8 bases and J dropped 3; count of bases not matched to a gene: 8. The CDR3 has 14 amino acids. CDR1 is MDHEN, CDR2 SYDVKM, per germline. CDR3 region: CASELHSGGYEQYF. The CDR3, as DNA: TGTGCCAGCGAGTTACATAGCGGGGGCTACGAGCAGTACTTC.

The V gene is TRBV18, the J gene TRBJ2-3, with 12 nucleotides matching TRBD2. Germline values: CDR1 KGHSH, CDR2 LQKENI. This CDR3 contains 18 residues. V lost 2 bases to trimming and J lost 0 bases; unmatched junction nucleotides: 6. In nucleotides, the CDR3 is TGTGCCAGCTCACCATTTGGACTAGCGGGAAGAAGCACAGATACGCAGTATTTT. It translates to CASSPFGLAGRSTDTQYF.